This T cell receptor beta chain comes out of a study of technical replicates of blood from several donors. Libraries were prepared by immunoSEQ multiplex PCR; TCRdb keeps only in-frame clonotypes and omits some of them. The sample lists 65,000 to 80,000 clones, approximately 98% occurring once. V was cut by 8 bases and J by 3 bases, with 17 bases left in between. Germline CDR1 is SNHLY and CDR2 is FYNNEI. There are 14 residues in the CDR3. Specimen: T cells isolated from PBMCs. The clonotype originates from a human donor in good health. This sequence joins TRBV2 and TRBJ2-7; possibly TRBD1 for D (6 bases). The CDR3: CASLHPGQFYEQYF. The CDR3 bases are TGTGCCAGCCTCCACCCCGGACAGTTCTACGAGCAGTACTTC.